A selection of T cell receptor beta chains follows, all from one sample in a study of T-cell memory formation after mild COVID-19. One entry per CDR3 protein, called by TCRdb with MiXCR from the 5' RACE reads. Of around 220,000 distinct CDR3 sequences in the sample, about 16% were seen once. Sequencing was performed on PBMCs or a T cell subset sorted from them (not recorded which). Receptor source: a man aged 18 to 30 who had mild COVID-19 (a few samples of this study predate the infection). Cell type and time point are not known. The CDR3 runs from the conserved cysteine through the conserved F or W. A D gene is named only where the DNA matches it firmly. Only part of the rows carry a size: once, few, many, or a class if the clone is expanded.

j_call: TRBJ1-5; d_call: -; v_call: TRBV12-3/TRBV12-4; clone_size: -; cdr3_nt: TGTGCCAGCAGTCAGGGATACCAGCCCCAGCATTTT; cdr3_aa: CASSQGYQPQHF
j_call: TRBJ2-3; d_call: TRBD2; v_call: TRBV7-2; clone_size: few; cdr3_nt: TGTGCCAGCAGCTTGACTAGCGGGGGGGCAGCAGATACGCAGTATTTT; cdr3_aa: CASSLTSGGAADTQYF
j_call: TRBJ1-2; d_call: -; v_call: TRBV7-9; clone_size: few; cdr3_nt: TGTGCCAGCAGCCGATGGAACTATGGCTACACCTTC; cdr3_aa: CASSRWNYGYTF
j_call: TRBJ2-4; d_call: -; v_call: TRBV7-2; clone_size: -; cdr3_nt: TGTGCCAGCAGCTTATCCAGAGCCAAAAACATTCAGTACTTC; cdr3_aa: CASSLSRAKNIQYF
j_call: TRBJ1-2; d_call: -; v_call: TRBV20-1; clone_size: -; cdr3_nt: TGCAGTGCCAAGTGGGGGCTCTATGGCTACACCTTC; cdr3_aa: CSAKWGLYGYTF
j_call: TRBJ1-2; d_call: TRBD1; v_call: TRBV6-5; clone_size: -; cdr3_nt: TGTGCCAGCAGTAATAGACAGGGGGAGGGGTATGGCTACACCTTC; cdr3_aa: CASSNRQGEGYGYTF
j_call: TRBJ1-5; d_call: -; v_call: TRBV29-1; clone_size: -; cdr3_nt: TGCAGCGTTGAGGGGGGGTCCAATCAGCCCCAGCATTTT; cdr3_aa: CSVEGGSNQPQHF
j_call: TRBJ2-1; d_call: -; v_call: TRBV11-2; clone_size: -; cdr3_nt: TGTGCCAGCAGCTTTACTAGCTCTCGCTACAATGAGCAGTTCTTC; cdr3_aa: CASSFTSSRYNEQFF
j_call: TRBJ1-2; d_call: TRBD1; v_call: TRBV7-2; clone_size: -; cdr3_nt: TGTGCCAGCAGCTCGACAGGGATGGGCTATGGCTACACCTTC; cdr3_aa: CASSSTGMGYGYTF
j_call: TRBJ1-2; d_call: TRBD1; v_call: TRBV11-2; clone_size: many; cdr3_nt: TGTGCCAGCAGCCCGGGGAAGGGACAGGGGTGGACCTTC; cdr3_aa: CASSPGKGQGWTF
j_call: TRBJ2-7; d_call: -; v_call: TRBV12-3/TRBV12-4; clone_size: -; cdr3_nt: TGTGCCAGCAGTTTAAAAAGGGTCATGGGCTACGAGCAGTACTTC; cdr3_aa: CASSLKRVMGYEQYF
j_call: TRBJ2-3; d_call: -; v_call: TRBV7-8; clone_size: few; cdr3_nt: TGTGCCAGCAGACGCGGGGGCACAGATACGCAGTATTTT; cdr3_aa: CASRRGGTDTQYF
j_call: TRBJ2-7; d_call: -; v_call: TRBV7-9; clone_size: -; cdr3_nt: TGTGCCAGCAGCTTAGCACTCAGCGGTGCCTACGAGCAGTACTTC; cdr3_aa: CASSLALSGAYEQYF
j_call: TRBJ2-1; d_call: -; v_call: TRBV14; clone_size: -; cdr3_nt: TGTGCCAGCAGCCAAGTGTCTGCATACAATGAGCAGTTCTTC; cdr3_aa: CASSQVSAYNEQFF
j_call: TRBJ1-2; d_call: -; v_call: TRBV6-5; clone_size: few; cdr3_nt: TGTGCCAGCAGTTACGATAAGACCGACCGGAATGGCTACACCTTC; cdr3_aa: CASSYDKTDRNGYTF
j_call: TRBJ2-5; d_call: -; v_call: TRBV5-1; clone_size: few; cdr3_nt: TGCGCCAGCAGCTGGCAGGGGAGGGAGACCCAGTACTTC; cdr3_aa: CASSWQGRETQYF
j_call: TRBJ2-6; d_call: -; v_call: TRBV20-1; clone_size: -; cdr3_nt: TGCAGTGCCGAGAGGGGTTCTGGGGCCAACGTCCTGACTTTC; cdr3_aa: CSAERGSGANVLTF
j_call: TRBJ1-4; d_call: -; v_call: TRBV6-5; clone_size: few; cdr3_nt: TGTGCCAGCGCCAGGGTAGCTAATGAAAAACTGTTTTTT; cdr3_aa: CASARVANEKLFF
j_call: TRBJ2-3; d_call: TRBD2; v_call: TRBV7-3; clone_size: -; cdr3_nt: TGTGCCAGCAGCCCGGGGACTAGCGGATATACGCAGTATTTT; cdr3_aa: CASSPGTSGYTQYF
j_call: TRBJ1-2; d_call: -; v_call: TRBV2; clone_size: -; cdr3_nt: TGTGCCAGCAGTGAAGCTGGACGGACGATCTATGGCTACACCTTC; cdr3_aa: CASSEAGRTIYGYTF
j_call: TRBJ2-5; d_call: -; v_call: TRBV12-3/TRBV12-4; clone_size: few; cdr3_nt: TGTGCCAGCAGTTTAGTTCCCAGCCGGCGGCAAGAGACCCAGTACTTC; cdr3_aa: CASSLVPSRRQETQYF
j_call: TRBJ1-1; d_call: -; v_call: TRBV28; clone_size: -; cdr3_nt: TGTGCCAGCAGCCCTCTACCACCTATGAACACTGAAGCTTTCTTT; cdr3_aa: CASSPLPPMNTEAFF
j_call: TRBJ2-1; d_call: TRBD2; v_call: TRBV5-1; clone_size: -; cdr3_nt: TGCGCCAGCAGCTTGGAGTCAGCGGGGAGTGAGCAGTTCTTC; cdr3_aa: CASSLESAGSEQFF
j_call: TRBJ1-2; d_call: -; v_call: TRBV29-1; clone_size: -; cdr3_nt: TGCAGCGTTGTCCCTCGACAGTTTCCTAAGGGCTACACCTTC; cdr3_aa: CSVVPRQFPKGYTF
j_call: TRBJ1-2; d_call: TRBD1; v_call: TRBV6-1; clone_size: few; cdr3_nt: TGTGCCAGCAGTGCCCACCGGACAGGGGAGTATGGCTACACCTTC; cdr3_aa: CASSAHRTGEYGYTF
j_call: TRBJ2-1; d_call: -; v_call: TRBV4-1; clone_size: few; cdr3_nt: TGCGCCAGCAGCCAAGGAAGTCGGGGCTCCCTCCATGAGCAGTTCTTC; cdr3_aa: CASSQGSRGSLHEQFF
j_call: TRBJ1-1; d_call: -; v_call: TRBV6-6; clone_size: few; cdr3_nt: TGTGCCAGCAGTCCCCTTACGATCGGAACTGAAGCTTTCTTT; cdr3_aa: CASSPLTIGTEAFF